These T cell receptor beta chains were read from a single sample in a study of blood T cells in healthy people across ages. From the 5' RACE reads, TCRdb called clonotypes with MiXCR, one entry per CDR3 protein. The data contain over 1,300,000 distinct CDR3 sequences, approximately 60% of them singletons. The sample comprised blood. Every receptor here comes from a man aged 18 to 29 in good health. CDR3s include the opening cysteine and the closing phenylalanine or tryptophan. Fields, in order: V gene, CDR3 length, J gene, D gene, clone size, CDR3 protein, CDR3 DNA. D genes are given only for firm matches. Clone size appears in some rows only: once, few, many, or a class for an expanded clone.

V gene: TRBV20-1
CDR3 length: 14
J gene: TRBJ2-7
D gene: TRBD1
clone size: few
CDR3 protein: CSARDRGFSYEQYF
CDR3 DNA: TGCAGTGCTAGGGACAGGGGCTTCTCCTACGAGCAGTACTTC

V gene: TRBV7-9
CDR3 length: 14
J gene: TRBJ1-1
D gene: -
clone size: -
CDR3 protein: CASSSSGGVTEAFF
CDR3 DNA: TGTGCCAGCAGCTCCAGCGGTGGCGTCACTGAAGCTTTCTTT

V gene: TRBV29-1
CDR3 length: 15
J gene: TRBJ2-3
D gene: TRBD2
clone size: -
CDR3 protein: CSAAPSSGGTDTQYF
CDR3 DNA: TGCAGCGCTGCCCCATCTAGCGGGGGAACAGATACGCAGTATTTT

V gene: TRBV6-5
CDR3 length: 14
J gene: TRBJ2-3
D gene: TRBD1
clone size: -
CDR3 protein: CASNDRVSTDTQYF
CDR3 DNA: TGTGCCAGCAATGACAGGGTTAGCACAGATACGCAGTATTTT

V gene: TRBV4-2
CDR3 length: 15
J gene: TRBJ2-5
D gene: TRBD2
clone size: -
CDR3 protein: CASSQVLAAQETQYF
CDR3 DNA: TGTGCCAGCAGCCAAGTTCTAGCGGCACAAGAGACCCAGTACTTC

V gene: TRBV4-1
CDR3 length: 15
J gene: TRBJ2-5
D gene: TRBD1
clone size: few
CDR3 protein: CASSQHGQGEETQYF
CDR3 DNA: TGCGCCAGCAGCCAACATGGACAGGGAGAAGAGACCCAGTACTTC

V gene: TRBV7-2
CDR3 length: 15
J gene: TRBJ1-6
D gene: -
clone size: -
CDR3 protein: CASSLGVPRQDPLHF
CDR3 DNA: TGTGCCAGCAGCTTAGGAGTACCAAGGCAGGATCCCCTCCACTTT

V gene: TRBV29-1
CDR3 length: 14
J gene: TRBJ1-2
D gene: TRBD1
clone size: once
CDR3 protein: CSVEGQGGTYGYTF
CDR3 DNA: TGCAGCGTTGAAGGACAGGGTGGAACCTATGGCTACACCTTC

V gene: TRBV10-3
CDR3 length: 14
J gene: TRBJ2-7
D gene: TRBD2
clone size: few
CDR3 protein: CAIMPSGRAYEQYF
CDR3 DNA: TGTGCCATCATGCCTAGCGGGAGGGCATACGAGCAGTACTTC

V gene: TRBV12-3/TRBV12-4
CDR3 length: 16
J gene: TRBJ2-5
D gene: TRBD2
clone size: -
CDR3 protein: CASSPTGLAGQETQYF
CDR3 DNA: TGTGCCAGCAGCCCAACTGGACTAGCGGGGCAAGAGACCCAGTACTTC

V gene: TRBV12-3/TRBV12-4
CDR3 length: 14
J gene: TRBJ2-5
D gene: -
clone size: few
CDR3 protein: CAILRVGMGETQYF
CDR3 DNA: TGTGCCATCCTGCGGGTGGGCATGGGGGAGACCCAGTACTTC

V gene: TRBV28
CDR3 length: 15
J gene: TRBJ2-5
D gene: -
clone size: few
CDR3 protein: CASTSHGNPRETQYF
CDR3 DNA: TGTGCCAGCACCTCACACGGGAATCCGAGGGAGACCCAGTACTTC